A single T cell receptor (beta chain) is shown here with its context. The data originate from a study of blood T cell repertoires in COVID-19. The wider study: The United States, Italy and Spain supplied acute and convalescent COVID-19 samples. From T cells, B-cell-depleted T cells, or PBMCs came the material, which was cDNA or gDNA.

Libraries were prepared by immunoSEQ multiplex PCR; TCRdb keeps only in-frame clonotypes and omits some of them. The table has a few hundred thousand clones, over 75% seen once. The CDR3 is made up of 14 amino acids. Germline values: CDR1 LGHNT, CDR2 FRNRAP. V was trimmed by 4 bases and J by 0 bases, leaving 9 bases between them. The sequencing input was peripheral blood. The receptor's source is a human donor in a cohort sampled during active COVID-19. This chain links TRBV12-5 with TRBJ2-5; no definite D call. DNA for the CDR3: TGTGCTAGTGGTTGGTCGGAGTACCAAGAGACCCAGTACTTC. Protein: CASGWSEYQETQYF.